One sample yielded the 7 T cell receptor beta chains listed below, sequenced in a study of blood T cell repertoires in COVID-19. Clones were read by immunoSEQ multiplex PCR, and TCRdb kept only the in-frame ones, dropping some. The table records around 120,000 clones, 60% to 85% of them present only once. Sequencing was carried out using peripheral blood. The receptors shown here come from a man in his sixties or seventies with acute or convalescent COVID-19.

V and J are TRBV7-9 and TRBJ2-1, with 10 bases lining up with TRBD2. Germline CDR1 SEHNR, CDR2 FQNEAQ (reference sequence). V trimming: 2 bases; J trimming: 9 bases; junction bases outside the gene matches: 7. The CDR3 contains 15 residues. The CDR3 region is CASSLPTSGVGEQFF. The CDR3 region has the DNA TGTGCCAGCAGCTTACCTACTAGCGGGGTAGGTGAGCAGTTCTTC.

The rearrangement links TRBV6-4 to TRBJ2-3, with D hard to call. CDR1 MRHNA and CDR2 SNTAGT come from the germline V gene. Trimming took 0 bases from V and 9 from J, leaving 7 bases between them. There are 12 residues in the CDR3. Here the CDR3 DNA reads TGTGCCAGCAGTGACTCCGGTCGGACGCAGTATTTT. This sequence encodes CASSDSGRTQYF.

V is TRBV6-5 and J is TRBJ2-7; 8 bases line up with TRBD1. CDR1 and CDR2 from the germline V gene are MNHEY and SVGAGI. This CDR3 is 13 amino acids long. V lost 6 bases to trimming and J lost 3 bases; unmatched junction nucleotides: 4. The CDR3 here is CASSPGTGYEQYF. CDR3 coding DNA: TGTGCCAGCAGCCCCGGGACAGGCTACGAGCAGTACTTC.

There are a few counts of this clone. The rearrangement links TRBV3-1 (or the pseudogene TRBV3-2) to TRBJ1-5, with 9 bases lining up with TRBD1. Germline assignment: CDR1 LGHDT and CDR2 YNNKEL (reference sequence). The V and J ends lost 3 bases and 5 bases, in that order; junction bases with no gene match: 5. The CDR3 loop spans 15 amino acids. The DNA for the CDR3 is TGTGCCAGCAGCCACGGGACAGGGACGCATCAGCCCCAGCATTTT. Its translation is CASSHGTGTHQPQHF.

The chain links TRBV7-9 to TRBJ2-3; a weak D match, TRBD1 (6 bases). The V end lost 3 bases, the J end lost 2 bases, and 12 bases lay between the germline ends. Germline CDR1 and CDR2: SEHNR and FQNEAQ (reference sequence). The CDR3 is 15 amino acids. CDR3 DNA sequence: TGTGCCAGCAGCTTGCGACAGGAGCCCACAGATACGCAGTATTTT. The encoded protein is CASSLRQEPTDTQYF.

The genes are TRBV7-6 and TRBJ2-2, with 9 bases identical to TRBD1. The CDR3 sequence is 18 residues long. The V gene end was trimmed by 2 bases and the J gene end by 4 bases; junction bases not matched to a gene: 11. Germline V gene sequence: CDR1 SGHVS, CDR2 FNYEAQ. The CDR3 region is CASSLIPGGQGSTGELFF. DNA for the CDR3: TGTGCCAGCAGCTTAATCCCTGGGGGACAGGGAAGCACCGGGGAGCTGTTTTTT.

The V gene is TRBV4-2, the J gene TRBJ2-7; 11 bases map to TRBD2. The CDR3 has 16 residues. The junction had 6 bases not matched to a gene; V was cut back by 4 bases and J by 1 base. Germline-derived CDR1 and CDR2 are LGHNA and YNFKEQ. Written as DNA, the CDR3 is TGTGCCAGCAGCCGATCCGGGACTAGCGGTTCCTACGAGCAGTACTTC. This gives the protein CASSRSGTSGSYEQYF.